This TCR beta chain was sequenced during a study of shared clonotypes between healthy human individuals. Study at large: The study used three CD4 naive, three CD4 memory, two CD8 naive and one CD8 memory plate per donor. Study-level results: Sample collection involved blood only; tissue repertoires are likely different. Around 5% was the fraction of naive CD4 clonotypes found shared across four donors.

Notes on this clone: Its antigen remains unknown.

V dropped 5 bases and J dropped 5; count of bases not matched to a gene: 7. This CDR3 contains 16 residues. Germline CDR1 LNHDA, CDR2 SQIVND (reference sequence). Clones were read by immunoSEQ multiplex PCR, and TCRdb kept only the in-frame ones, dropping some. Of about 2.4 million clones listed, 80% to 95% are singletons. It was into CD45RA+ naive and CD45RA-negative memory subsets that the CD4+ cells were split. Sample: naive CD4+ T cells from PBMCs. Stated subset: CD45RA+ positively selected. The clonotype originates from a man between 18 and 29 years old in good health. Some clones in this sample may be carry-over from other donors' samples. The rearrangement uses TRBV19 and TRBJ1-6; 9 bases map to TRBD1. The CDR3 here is CASSESDRGDNSPLHF. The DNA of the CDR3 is TGTGCCAGTAGTGAATCGGACAGGGGCGATAATTCACCCCTCCACTTT.